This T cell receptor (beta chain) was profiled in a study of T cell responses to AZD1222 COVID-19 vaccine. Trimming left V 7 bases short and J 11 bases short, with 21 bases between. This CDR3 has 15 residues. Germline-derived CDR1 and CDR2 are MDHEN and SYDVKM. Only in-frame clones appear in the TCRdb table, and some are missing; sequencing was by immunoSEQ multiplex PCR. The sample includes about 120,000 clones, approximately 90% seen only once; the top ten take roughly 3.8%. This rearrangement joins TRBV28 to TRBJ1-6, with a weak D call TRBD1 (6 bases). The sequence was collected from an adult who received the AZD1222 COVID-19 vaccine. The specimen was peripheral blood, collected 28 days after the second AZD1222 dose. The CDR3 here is CASTQQGTVGTPLHF. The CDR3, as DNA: TGTGCCAGCACCCAGCAGGGGACCGTGGGGACACCCCTCCACTTT.